The rows below give T cell receptor beta chains drawn from one sample of a study of blood T cell repertoires in COVID-19. TCRdb keeps only in-frame clones here, not all; method: immunoSEQ multiplex PCR. The table shows about 180,000 clones, with about 88% occurring only once. The sequenced sample was peripheral blood. The receptor source for this set is a man aged 55 to 70 with COVID-19, enrolled during active disease. The CDR3 runs from the conserved cysteine through the conserved F or W. The D gene is left open where the match is weak. Clone size appears in some rows only: once, few, many, or a class for an expanded clone.

>.|TRBV5-1|TRBJ2-1|TRBD2
CASSITSGRGYNEQFF
TGCGCCAGCAGCATAACTAGCGGGAGGGGGTACAATGAGCAGTTCTTC
>.|TRBV10-3|TRBJ1-2|TRBD1
CAIRYGQGHNYTF
TGTGCCATCAGATACGGACAGGGACACAACTACACCTTC
>.|TRBV6-5|TRBJ2-3|TRBD2
CASSFGLAGASDTQYF
TGTGCCAGCAGTTTCGGACTAGCGGGAGCTTCAGATACGCAGTATTTT
>.|TRBV9|TRBJ2-2|.
CASSAFNRESTGELFF
TGTGCCAGCAGCGCTTTCAACAGGGAATCGACGGGGGAGCTGTTTTTT
>.|TRBV27|TRBJ2-7|.
CASTQTGLGRPYF
TGTGCCAGCACCCAGACAGGGTTGGGGAGGCCGTACTTC
>.|TRBV28|TRBJ1-6|.
CASRVGGQDSPLHF
TGTGCCAGCAGGGTCGGGGGTCAGGATTCACCCCTCCACTTT
>.|TRBV4-2|TRBJ2-1|TRBD2
CASSQASAGVYNEQFF
TGTGCCAGCAGCCAAGCATCTGCGGGGGTGTACAATGAGCAGTTCTTC
>.|TRBV4-3|TRBJ1-1|TRBD1
CASSLTGGMNTEAFF
TGCGCCAGCAGTCTTACAGGGGGCATGAACACTGAAGCTTTCTTT
>.|TRBV29-1|TRBJ1-1|.
CSVDRNTEAFF
TGCAGCGTAGACAGGAACACTGAAGCTTTCTTT
>once|TRBV2|TRBJ2-5|.
CASMGTPRTQYF
TGTGCCAGCATGGGCACGCCCAGGACCCAGTACTTC
>.|TRBV5-4|TRBJ2-7|TRBD2
CASSWRTSGKYEQYF
TGTGCCAGCAGCTGGAGGACTAGCGGGAAATACGAGCAGTACTTC
>.|TRBV3-1/TRBV3-2|TRBJ1-3|.
CASSQIRGAGNTIYF
TGTGCCAGCAGCCAAATCAGGGGCGCTGGAAACACCATATATTTT
>.|TRBV15|TRBJ1-6|TRBD1
CATSRKGQAYNSPLHF
TGTGCCACCAGCAGAAAGGGACAGGCCTATAATTCACCCCTCCACTTT
>.|TRBV7-8|TRBJ2-7|.
CASSLEEATYEQYF
TGTGCCAGCAGCTTAGAGGAGGCCACCTACGAGCAGTACTTC
>once|TRBV3-1/TRBV3-2|TRBJ2-1|.
CASSRLPGRYNEQFF
TGTGCCAGCAGCCGCCTTCCGGGAAGATACAATGAGCAGTTCTTC
>.|TRBV28|TRBJ1-1|.
CALSGVNTEAFF
TGTGCGTTATCGGGGGTGAACACTGAAGCTTTCTTT
>.|TRBV4-2|TRBJ2-1|TRBD2
CASSQVIISGLSSYNEQFF
TGTGCCAGCAGCCAAGTTATAATTAGCGGGCTTAGCTCCTACAATGAGCAGTTCTTC
>.|TRBV6-1|TRBJ1-2|TRBD1
CASSDLHTGGYGYTF
TGTGCCAGCAGTGACCTTCATACAGGGGGCTATGGCTACACCTTC
>.|TRBV18|TRBJ2-5|TRBD2
CASSRFSGGSGEETQYF
TGTGCCAGCTCTCGATTCTCGGGCGGGAGTGGTGAGGAGACCCAGTACTTC
>.|TRBV6-1|TRBJ2-7|.
CASSEVRYEQYF
TGTGCCAGCAGTGAAGTACGGTACGAGCAGTACTTC
>once|TRBV3-1/TRBV3-2|TRBJ1-2|.
CASSQDLVRALGGYTF
TGTGCCAGCAGCCAAGATCTGGTCAGGGCATTAGGTGGCTACACCTTC
>.|TRBV4-2|TRBJ1-5|.
CASSQDWGVAEPQHF
TGTGCCAGCAGCCAAGACTGGGGGGTAGCTGAGCCCCAGCATTTT
>.|TRBV9|TRBJ1-4|.
CASSVEGGTWEKLFF
TGTGCCAGCAGCGTAGAAGGAGGGACTTGGGAAAAACTGTTTTTT
>.|TRBV9|TRBJ1-2|TRBD1
CASSARTGYGYTF
TGTGCCAGCAGCGCAAGGACAGGGTATGGCTACACCTTC
>.|TRBV11-3|TRBJ2-4|TRBD2
CAIDSGTGIQYF
TGTGCCATCGATAGCGGGACGGGCATTCAGTACTTC
>few|TRBV6-2/TRBV6-3|TRBJ1-5|.
CASSYSYRYNQPQHF
TGTGCCAGCAGTTACTCTTACAGATACAATCAGCCCCAGCATTTT
>.|TRBV18|TRBJ1-1|.
CASSLYRGTEAFF
TGTGCCAGCTCGCTCTATAGAGGTACTGAAGCTTTCTTT
>.|TRBV5-6|TRBJ1-6|TRBD1
CASNPPGTDNSPLHF
TGTGCCAGCAACCCACCCGGGACAGATAATTCACCCCTCCACTTT
>.|TRBV28|TRBJ2-7|.
CASSLFGGGGYEQYF
TGTGCCAGCAGTTTATTCGGAGGGGGCGGGTACGAGCAGTACTTC
>few|TRBV25-1|TRBJ1-2|TRBD1
CASSGPGGGLNGYTF
TGTGCCAGCAGTGGACCAGGGGGCGGCTTGAATGGCTACACCTTC
>.|TRBV7-2|TRBJ1-6|.
CASSPAPYGKRNSPLHF
TGTGCCAGCAGCCCAGCCCCCTACGGGAAGCGTAATTCACCCCTCCACTTT
>.|TRBV2|TRBJ1-6|TRBD1
CASSEGDRVFSPLHF
TGTGCCAGCAGTGAAGGGGACAGGGTATTTTCACCCCTCCACTTT
>.|TRBV13|TRBJ1-4|TRBD1
CASSSNPGQGYEKLFF
TGTGCCAGCAGCTCCAACCCGGGACAGGGATATGAAAAACTGTTTTTT
>.|TRBV9|TRBJ1-2|TRBD1
CASSAGGYDYGYTF
TGTGCCAGCAGTGCAGGGGGCTACGACTATGGCTACACCTTC
>.|TRBV24-1|TRBJ1-4|.
CATSEGHNEKLFF
TGTGCCACCAGTGAGGGCCATAATGAAAAACTGTTTTTT